This T cell receptor beta chain was captured in a study of T cells in localized non-small cell lung cancer. As concerns this clone: The antigen is not known.

Trimming took 5 bases from V and 4 from J, leaving 8 bases between them. This CDR3 has 11 residues. Germline loops: CDR1 GTSNPN, CDR2 SVGIG (reference sequence). TCRdb keeps only in-frame clones here, not all; method: immunoSEQ multiplex PCR. The table records 70,000 to 80,000 clones, around nine tenths of them present only once. Study-level findings and limits: Only one tumor region was sequenced, so heterogeneity remains possible.

This clonotype originated in a woman aged 35 to 70 with stage I squamous cell lung carcinoma. The genes are TRBV30 and TRBJ1-1; D ambiguous. The starting material was peripheral blood, obtained before any cancer treatment. This CDR3 reads CAWERITEAFF. The CDR3 coding sequence is TGTGCCTGGGAGAGGATCACTGAAGCTTTCTTT.